This TCR beta chain was recovered during a study of cytomegalovirus exposure and HLA in healthy donors. Germline CDR1 SEHNR, CDR2 FQNEAQ (reference sequence). The CDR3 has 14 amino acids. The PCR contained 60 Vbeta and 13 Jbeta primers. Measured with immunoSEQ multiplex PCR; TCRdb has only the in-frame clones, and not every one. The sample yields roughly 150,000 clones, less than 65% seen once. The study's findings and limits: The study had only CMV serostatus as immune exposure information.

As concerns this clone: Its antigen is unidentified.

The sample comprised PBMCs. This clonotype was obtained from a woman aged 30 to 39 in good health and CMV-seropositive. The chain recombines TRBV7-9 with TRBJ2-5; tentatively, D is TRBD1 (5 bases). The assigned J gene may be wrong: the sequence end matches TRBJ2-7 better. DNA of the CDR3: TGTGCCAGCAGCTTAGTGGTAGGGGACTACGAGCAGTACTTC. Translating it yields CASSLVVGDYEQYF.